The 17 T cell receptor beta chains below come from one sample, sequenced in a study of T cells expressing NK-cell markers (dated by TCRdb to the early 2020s). The library came from 5' RACE. Sequencing was performed on an Illumina HiSeq 2000. One entry per CDR3 protein sequence results from the TCRdb reprocessing of the reads, with DNA left out. In this sample's table one finds some 600,000 distinct CDR3 sequences. Together, the top ten hold approximately 3.6% of the sample. Sample: blood T cells: a sorted CD56 or NKG2C T cell subset, CD4+ or CD8+ T cells, or bulk PBMC T cells (not recorded which). The receptor source for this set is a young man in good health. Donor details come from another sample of the same person, matched by shared clones.

The chain couples TRBV5-1 to TRBJ2-3; TCRdb's D gene call, TRBD2, goes unchecked for lack of DNA. The CDR3 length is 14 residues. In germline, CDR1 is SGHRS, CDR2 YFSETQ. The CDR3 region is CASRGLAGLDTQYF.

CDR3 sequence reads: CASSLSGDGYTGELFF. The chain carries TRBV27 and TRBJ2-2. The V gene's germline CDR1 is MNHEY and CDR2 SMNVEV (reference sequence). This CDR3 has 16 residues.

The chain is built from TRBV6-5 and TRBJ1-5; TCRdb calls TRBD1, which cannot be checked without DNA. The CDR3 is 14 amino acids. From germline, CDR1 is MNHEY and CDR2 SVGAGI. The CDR3 sequence: CASSYGTTNQPQHF.

The chain links TRBV12-3 or TRBV12-4 to TRBJ2-1; TCRdb returns TRBD1, unconfirmable since there is no DNA. The CDR3 sequence is 17 residues long. The CDR3 protein is CASSAPWGLHSYNEQFF.

The CDR3 loop reads CASSLEGGVNIQYF. The J gene is TRBJ2-4, the V gene TRBV5-8. Germline CDR1 SGHTS, CDR2 YDEGEE. This CDR3 is 14 amino acids long.

The chain carries TRBV20-1 and TRBJ2-4; absent DNA, TCRdb's TRBD2 call cannot be checked. This CDR3 region has 22 residues. Germline V lookup: CDR1 DFQATT, CDR2 SNEGSKA (reference sequence). The CDR3 loop reads CSASLPSLAGDLWVSTKNIQYF.

The chain employs TRBV28 and TRBJ1-2. Per germline, CDR1 MDHEN and CDR2 SYDVKM. The CDR3 covers 11 residues. CDR3 amino acids: CASGPRWDSTF.

The genes are TRBV5-1 and TRBJ2-3. The CDR3 is made up of 12 amino acids. Per germline, CDR1 SGHRS and CDR2 YFSETQ. This CDR3 reads CASSLYGDTQYF.

V is TRBV29-1 and J is TRBJ2-7. The germline V gene has CDR1 SQVTM and CDR2 ANQGSEA. The CDR3 loop spans 14 amino acids. The CDR3 loop is CSVIGQVSSYEQYF.

The rearrangement joins TRBV7-9 to TRBJ2-5. CDR1 is SEHNR, CDR2 FQNEAQ, per germline (reference sequence). The CDR3 is 15 amino acids. The CDR3 loop reads CASSLAKATMETQYF.

The chain is built from TRBV28 and TRBJ1-3. The CDR3 covers 15 residues. The germline V gene has CDR1 MDHEN and CDR2 SYDVKM. CDR3 amino acids: CASSLHASSGNTIYF.

The genes are TRBV6-5 and TRBJ1-2. Germline V gene lookup returns CDR1 MNHEY and CDR2 SVGAGI. The CDR3 totals 11 residues. The CDR3 is CASGGARGYTF.

CDR3 sequence: CASSTLLGQVNNEQFF. This rearrangement joins TRBV12-3 or TRBV12-4 to TRBJ2-1; TCRdb lists TRBD1, though no DNA is available to test this call. The CDR3 is made up of 16 amino acids.

The chain couples TRBV19 to TRBJ2-2. Germline lookup yields CDR1 LNHDA and CDR2 SQIVND (reference sequence). The CDR3 has 14 residues. CDR3 protein: CASSTGIGSGELFF.

The genes are TRBV27 and TRBJ2-1; TCRdb picks TRBD2, but there is no DNA to check that call. There are 15 residues in the CDR3. Germline-derived CDR1 and CDR2 are MNHEY and SMNVEV (reference sequence). The CDR3 loop reads CASSSLAGRDDEQFF.

The CDR3 spells CASNGQTYSNQPQHF. J is TRBJ1-5 and V is TRBV28; checking the TCRdb D call of TRBD1 is not possible without DNA. Germline V gives CDR1 MDHEN, CDR2 SYDVKM. The length of the CDR3 is 15 residues.

The J gene is TRBJ1-5, the V gene TRBV7-2; the D call from TCRdb, TRBD1, cannot be confirmed without DNA. This CDR3 has 16 residues. CDR1 and CDR2 (germline): SGHTA, FQGNSA. This CDR3 is CASSLGPLWTGQPQHF.